This T cell receptor (beta chain) was recorded in a study of radiation and T cells in renal cell carcinoma. General observations from the study: No pretreatment tumor biopsies were available for baseline clonotypes. From baseline, blood top tumor clonotypes peaked at 2 weeks post-radiation.

CDR3 size: 15 residues. CDR1 and CDR2 (germline): SGHAT, FQNNGV. Trimming took 7 bases from V and 6 from J; bases not matched to a gene: 12. Regarding this clone: What it binds is unknown.

This sample's time point: blood 4 weeks post-SBRT, at nephrectomy. Regarding treatment: 15 Gy SBRT to primary tumor, nephrectomy 4 weeks later. Nephrectomy followed 15 Gy stereotactic body radiation by 4 weeks. This renal cell carcinoma was of the clear cell type. Profiling relied on immunoSEQ multiplex PCR, and the TCRdb table lists in-frame clones only, not all of them. The table includes some 97,000 clones, approximately 80% detected once. The source of this sequence is a man aged 55 to 70 with renal cell carcinoma. The chain has TRBV11-2 and TRBJ2-3; 8 nucleotides match TRBD1. Sequencing used blood, obtained from a patient whose treatment included radiotherapy and nephrectomy. The CDR3 region has the DNA TGTGCCAGCACCCTACTTAGGGACAGGTCCGATACGCAGTATTTT. Its protein product is CASTLLRDRSDTQYF.